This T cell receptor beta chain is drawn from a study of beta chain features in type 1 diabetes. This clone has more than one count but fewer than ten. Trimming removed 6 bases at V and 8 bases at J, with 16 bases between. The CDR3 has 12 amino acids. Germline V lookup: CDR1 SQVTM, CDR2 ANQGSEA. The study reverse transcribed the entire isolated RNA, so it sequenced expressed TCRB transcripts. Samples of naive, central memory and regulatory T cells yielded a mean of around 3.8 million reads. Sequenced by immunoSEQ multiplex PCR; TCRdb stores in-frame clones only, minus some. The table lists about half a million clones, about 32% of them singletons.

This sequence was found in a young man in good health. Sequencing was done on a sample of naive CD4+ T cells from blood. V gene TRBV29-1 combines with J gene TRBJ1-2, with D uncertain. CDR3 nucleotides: TGCAGCGTCCATTCACCGGGAGGAGGCTACACCTTC. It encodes CSVHSPGGGYTF.